This TCR beta chain was retrieved from a study of T cells generated in artificial thymic organoids. Separate semi-nested PCRs amplified TCRalpha and TCRbeta libraries using constant-region reverse primers in TRAC or TRBC. TCRdb re-called the 5' RACE reads with MiXCR, one entry per CDR3 protein. This sample yields around 8,500 distinct CDR3 sequences, of which around 20% are seen a single time; 1.4% to 1.5% belongs to the top ten. This clonotype came up a few times. Mismatch with germline at one junction end may stem from a read error. Sorted CD3+TCRalphabeta+CD8 single positive cells from organoids and thymus were used for RNA. The receptor comes from a human donor who gave cord blood stem cells for thymic organoid culture, a cardiac surgery patient who gave postnatal thymus, or a blood donor (not recorded which). The sample comprised naive CD8+ T cells from the thymus. The subset was: CD3+TCRalphabeta+CD8SP T cells; for blood, CD45RO-CCR7+ naive CD8+ T cells.

The CDR3 spells CASGHGASNRPQHF. CDR3 in DNA: TGTGCCAGCGGTCACGGGGCTAGCAATCGGCCCCAGCATTTT. The chain employs TRBV6-1 and TRBJ1-5; a possible D gene is TRBD1 (5 bases). The length of the CDR3 is 14 residues. In germline, CDR1 is MNHNS, CDR2 SASEGT.